This T cell receptor beta chain was profiled in a study of response to subunit inactivated influenza vaccine. TCRdb itself ran the RT-PCR reads through MiXCR, one entry per CDR3 protein. The data hold roughly 790,000 distinct CDR3 sequences, with around 21% observed a single time. Only a few counts were recorded for this clonotype. Its specificity is not known. Study-level results: With each seasonal influenza vaccination, the authors suggested, few new T cells are recruited.

CDR3 size: 17 residues. V shed 5 bases and J 1 base; nucleotides not matched to a gene: 6. Germline values: CDR1 MNHEY, CDR2 SMNVEV (reference sequence). This TCR was sampled from a man aged 50 to 59 who received an inactivated influenza vaccine. The source was PBMCs from blood, collected 5 days after vaccination. J is TRBJ2-1 and V is TRBV27; 12 bases are shared with TRBD2. Written as DNA, the CDR3 is TGTGCCAGCAGTCCGTGGACTAGCGGGGCATCCTACAATGAGCAGTTCTTC. Translation gives CASSPWTSGASYNEQFF.